These T cell receptor beta chains were read from a single sample in a study of blood T cell repertoires in COVID-19. Clones were sequenced by immunoSEQ multiplex PCR, and TCRdb holds only the in-frame ones, with some missing. This table holds 75,000 to 100,000 clones, roughly four fifths found once. The sequenced sample consisted of peripheral blood. These receptors were taken from a man aged 50 to 60 with active or convalescent COVID-19. CDR3s include the opening cysteine and the closing phenylalanine or tryptophan. D genes are given only for firm matches. Part of the rows lack a size; the others show once, few, many or a class for expanded clones.

d_gene	abundance	v_gene	j_gene	CDR3nt	CDR3aa
TRBD1	NA	TRBV3-1/TRBV3-2	TRBJ2-2	TGTGCCAGCAGCCAAGGTCCCAGGGGGCCGGGCGGGGAGCTGTTTTTT	CASSQGPRGPGGELFF
NA	NA	TRBV19	TRBJ2-3	TGTGCCAGTAGTATAGGGGGATCGACAGGGCGGGAGCAGTATTTT	CASSIGGSTGREQYF
TRBD1	NA	TRBV6-5	TRBJ2-7	TGTGCCAGCGGTACAGGGGGCTACGAGCAGTACTTC	CASGTGGYEQYF
NA	NA	TRBV6-1	TRBJ2-2	TGTGCCAGCAGTGAACAGGGGGGAACCGGGGAGCTGTTTTTT	CASSEQGGTGELFF
NA	NA	TRBV30	TRBJ1-1	TGTGCCTGGAGTGGACAGGCGAACACTGAAGCTTTCTTT	CAWSGQANTEAFF
NA	NA	TRBV11-2	TRBJ1-3	TGTGCCAGCAGCTTAGTGCAGGGAAACACCATATATTTT	CASSLVQGNTIYF
TRBD1	NA	TRBV24-1	TRBJ1-5	TGTGCCACGAACTCCGGGACAGGGTCGCAGCATTTT	CATNSGTGSQHF
NA	NA	TRBV29-1	TRBJ1-1	TGCAGCGCCCTTGGCGGGAACACTGAAGCTTTCTTT	CSALGGNTEAFF
TRBD2	NA	TRBV19	TRBJ2-1	TGTGCCAGTAGTATGGCAGGGAGGGGCAATGAGCAGTTCTTC	CASSMAGRGNEQFF
NA	NA	TRBV3-1/TRBV3-2	TRBJ2-3	TGTGCCAGCAGCCAAGATTCGACTACTGGGACAGATACGCAGTATTTT	CASSQDSTTGTDTQYF
TRBD1	NA	TRBV24-1	TRBJ1-4	TGTGCCACCAGTCCGGGACAGCCTAATGAAAAACTGTTTTTT	CATSPGQPNEKLFF
NA	NA	TRBV19	TRBJ1-6	TGTGCCAGTAGTTCCGGGACACCGAGGGATTCACCCCTCCACTTT	CASSSGTPRDSPLHF
TRBD1	NA	TRBV24-1	TRBJ2-5	TGTGCCACCAGTGATCCGGACAGGAACCAAGAGACCCAGTACTTC	CATSDPDRNQETQYF
NA	few	TRBV18	TRBJ2-1	TGTGCCAGCTCACCCGGGACTTACGGGAACAATGAGCAGTTCTTC	CASSPGTYGNNEQFF
NA	once	TRBV4-3	TRBJ2-3	TGCGCCAGCAGCCAAGACCCTGGGGAGCGCACAGATACGCAGTATTTT	CASSQDPGERTDTQYF
TRBD1	NA	TRBV28	TRBJ1-4	TGTGCCAGCAGGGAGGACAGGGGCTGGGAAAAACTGTTTTTT	CASREDRGWEKLFF
NA	NA	TRBV6-4	TRBJ2-1	TGTGCCAGCAGTGTGGGGACAAAGGGGGACAATGAGCAGTTCTTC	CASSVGTKGDNEQFF
TRBD2	NA	TRBV5-1	TRBJ2-3	TGCGCCAGCAGCTTGAGTCTAGCGGGGAGAGATACGCAGTATTTT	CASSLSLAGRDTQYF
TRBD2	once	TRBV6-1	TRBJ2-2	TGTGCCAGCAGTGACCGGGGGGAGGGGACCGGGGAGCTGTTTTTT	CASSDRGEGTGELFF
NA	NA	TRBV7-9	TRBJ2-2	TGTGCCAGCAGCTCACCTAGGGGCGACAGCCTCACCGGGGAGCTGTTTTTT	CASSSPRGDSLTGELFF
NA	NA	TRBV7-9	TRBJ2-1	TGTGCCAGCAGCTTAGATCTATCCAGGAATGAGCAGTTCTTC	CASSLDLSRNEQFF
TRBD2	NA	TRBV6-5	TRBJ2-5	TGTGCCAGCAGGAGCGGGGGGGGTGAAGAGACCCAGTACTTC	CASRSGGGEETQYF
NA	NA	TRBV7-9	TRBJ2-3	TGTGCCAACCGAGAGGGGGGGCGAGATACGCAGTATTTT	CANREGGRDTQYF
NA	NA	TRBV5-4	TRBJ2-2	TGTGCCAGCAGCCCTCGGGAACTTAACACCGGGGAGCTGTTTTTT	CASSPRELNTGELFF
TRBD1	NA	TRBV5-6	TRBJ2-5	TGTGCCAGCAGCTTCCTAAAAGGGACAGGGGACGGGGAGACCCAGTACTTC	CASSFLKGTGDGETQYF
NA	NA	TRBV5-5	TRBJ2-1	TGTGCCAGCAGCTTGACATTCTCCTACAATGAGCAGTTCTTC	CASSLTFSYNEQFF
NA	NA	TRBV5-1	TRBJ1-3	TGCGCCAGCAGCTCTGGGGCGGGGTCCGGCTCTGGAAACACCATATATTTT	CASSSGAGSGSGNTIYF
NA	NA	TRBV5-1	TRBJ2-1	TGCGCCAGCAGCTTGGCCGCTAACGGTCGGGATGAGCAGTTCTTC	CASSLAANGRDEQFF
TRBD1	NA	TRBV11-2	TRBJ1-3	TGTGCCAGCAGCGTTCACCGGGACAGCTCTGGAAACACCATATATTTT	CASSVHRDSSGNTIYF
NA	NA	TRBV3-1/TRBV3-2	TRBJ1-1	TGTGCCAGCAGCCAATCGCTCACAGGCACTGAAGCTTTCTTT	CASSQSLTGTEAFF
NA	NA	TRBV15	TRBJ1-1	TGTGCCACCAGCAGAGAGGGGGGAGTGAGCACTGAAGCTTTCTTT	CATSREGGVSTEAFF
NA	NA	TRBV19	TRBJ1-1	TGTGCCAGTAGAGTGACCGGGGAGGCCCCTGAAGCTTTCTTT	CASRVTGEAPEAFF
NA	NA	TRBV10-2	TRBJ1-5	TGCGCCAGCAGTGAATCCGGACTCTATAGCAATCAGCCCCAGCATTTT	CASSESGLYSNQPQHF
TRBD1	NA	TRBV24-1	TRBJ1-5	TGTGCCACCAGTGATTTGGGGACAGGACCCAATCAGCCCCAGCATTTT	CATSDLGTGPNQPQHF
NA	NA	TRBV6-1	TRBJ2-7	TGTGCCAGCAGTGACAGGCGAAAACGATACGAGCAGTACTTC	CASSDRRKRYEQYF
TRBD1	NA	TRBV18	TRBJ2-1	TGTGCCAGCTCCGGACAGGGGAGGGACTACAATGAGCAGTTCTTC	CASSGQGRDYNEQFF
NA	NA	TRBV11-3	TRBJ2-5	TGTGCCAGCAGCTCCGGAGAGACCCAGTACTTC	CASSSGETQYF
TRBD2	once	TRBV14	TRBJ2-1	TGTGCCAGCAGCCATCCGGGACTAGCGGGAGGTGGAGCACTTCGGAATGAGCAGTTCTTC	CASSHPGLAGGGALRNEQFF
TRBD1	NA	TRBV4-1	TRBJ2-6	TGCGCCAGCAGCAGGGACAGGGCGTCTGGGGCCAACGTCCTGACTTTC	CASSRDRASGANVLTF
TRBD1	NA	TRBV30	TRBJ1-4	TGTGCCTGGGACGGGACAGGAAATGAAAAACTGTTTTTT	CAWDGTGNEKLFF